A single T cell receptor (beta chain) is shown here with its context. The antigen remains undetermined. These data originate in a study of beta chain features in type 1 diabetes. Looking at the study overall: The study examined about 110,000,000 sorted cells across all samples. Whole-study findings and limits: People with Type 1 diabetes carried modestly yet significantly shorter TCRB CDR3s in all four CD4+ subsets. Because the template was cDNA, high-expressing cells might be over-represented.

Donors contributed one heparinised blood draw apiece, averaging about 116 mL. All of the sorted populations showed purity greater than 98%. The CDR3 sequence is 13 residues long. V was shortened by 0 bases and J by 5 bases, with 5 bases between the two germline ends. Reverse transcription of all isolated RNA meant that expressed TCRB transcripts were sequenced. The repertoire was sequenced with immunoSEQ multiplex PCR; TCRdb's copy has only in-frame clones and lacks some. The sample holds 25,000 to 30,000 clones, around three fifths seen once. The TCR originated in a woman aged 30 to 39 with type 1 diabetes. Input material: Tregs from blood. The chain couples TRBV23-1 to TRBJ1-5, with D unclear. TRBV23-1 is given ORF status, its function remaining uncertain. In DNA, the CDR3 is TGCGCCAGCAGTCAATCGACTGATCAGCCCCAGCATTTT. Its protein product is CASSQSTDQPQHF.